This TCR beta chain was sequenced during a study of shared clonotypes between healthy human individuals. Points from the study as a whole: In several donors, about 5% of naive CD4 clonotypes appeared in common.

Trimming removed 8 bases from V and 2 bases from J, with 10 bases in between. The CDR3 spans 12 residues. CDR1 is SNHLY and CDR2 is FYNNEI in the germline V gene. Once extracted for a subset, genomic DNA was divided evenly among several immunoSEQ plates. Replicate PCRs run on sorted subsets employed approximately 0.2 ug DNA, around 27,000 T cell genomes. Here immunoSEQ multiplex PCR was the method, and the copy in TCRdb shows in-frame clones only, minus some. The sample carries more than 2 million clones, about 94% recorded once. About this clone: Its specificity is unknown.

Each sample came from a Caucasian adult donor living in Nashville, Tennessee. Sequencing input: naive CD4+ T cells sorted from blood. The subset here: CD45RA+ positively selected. The V call is TRBV2, the J call TRBJ2-7; D is possibly TRBD2 (6 bases). This receptor was taken from a man aged 18 to 35 in good health. The CDR3 nucleotides are TGTGCCAGCGGGACTTTACCCTACGAGCAGTACTTC. This translates into CASGTLPYEQYF.